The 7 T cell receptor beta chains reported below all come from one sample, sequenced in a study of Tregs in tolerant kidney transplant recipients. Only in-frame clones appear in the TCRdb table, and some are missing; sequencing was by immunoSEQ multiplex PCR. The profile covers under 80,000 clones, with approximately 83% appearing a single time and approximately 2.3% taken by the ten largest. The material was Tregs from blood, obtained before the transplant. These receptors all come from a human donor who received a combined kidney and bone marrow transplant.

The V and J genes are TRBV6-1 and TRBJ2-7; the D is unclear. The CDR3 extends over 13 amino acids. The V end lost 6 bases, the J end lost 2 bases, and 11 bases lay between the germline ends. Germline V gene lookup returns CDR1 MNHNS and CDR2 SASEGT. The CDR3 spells CASRFRNTYEQYF. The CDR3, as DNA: TGTGCCAGCAGGTTCAGGAATACCTACGAGCAGTACTTC.

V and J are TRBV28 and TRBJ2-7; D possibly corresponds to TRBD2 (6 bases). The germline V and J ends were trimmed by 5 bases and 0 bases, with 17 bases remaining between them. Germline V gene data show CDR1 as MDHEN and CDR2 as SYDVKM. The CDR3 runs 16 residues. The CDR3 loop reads CASSPRRGTSSYEQYF. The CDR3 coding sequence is TGTGCCAGCAGTCCCCGCCGGGGGACGAGCTCCTACGAGCAGTACTTC.

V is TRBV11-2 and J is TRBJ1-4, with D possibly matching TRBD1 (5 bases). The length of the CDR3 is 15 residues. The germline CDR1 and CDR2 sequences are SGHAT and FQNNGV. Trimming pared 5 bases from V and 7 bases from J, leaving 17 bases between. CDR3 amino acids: CASSQINAGAEKLFF. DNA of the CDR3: TGTGCCAGCAGCCAGATAAACGCTGGGGCTGAAAAACTGTTTTTT. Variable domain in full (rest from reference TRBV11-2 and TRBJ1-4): EAGVAQSPRYKIIEKRQSVAFWCNPISGHATLYWYQQILGQGPKLLIQFQNNGVVDDSQLPKDRFSAERLKGVDSTLKIQPAKLEDSAVYLCASSQINAGAEKLFFGSGTQLSVL.

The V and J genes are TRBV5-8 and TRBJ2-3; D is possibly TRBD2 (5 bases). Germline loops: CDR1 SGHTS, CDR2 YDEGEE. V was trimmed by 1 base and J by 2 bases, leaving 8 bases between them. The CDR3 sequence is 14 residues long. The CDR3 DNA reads TGTGCCAGCAGCTTGCGGGGATACACAGATACGCAGTATTTT. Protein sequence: CASSLRGYTDTQYF.

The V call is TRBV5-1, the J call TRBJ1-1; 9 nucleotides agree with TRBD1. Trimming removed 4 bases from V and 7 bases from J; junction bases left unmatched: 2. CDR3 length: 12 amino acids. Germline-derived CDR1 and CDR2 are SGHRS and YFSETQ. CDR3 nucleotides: TGCGCCAGCAGCCCGGACAGGGGTGAAGCTTTCTTT. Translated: CASSPDRGEAFF. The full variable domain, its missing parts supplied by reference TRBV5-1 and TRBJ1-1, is KAGVTQTPRYLIKTRGQQVTLSCSPISGHRSVSWYQQTPGQGLQFLFEYFSETQRNKGNFPGRFSGRQFSNSRSEMNVSTLELGDSALYLCASSPDRGEAFFGQGTRLTVV.

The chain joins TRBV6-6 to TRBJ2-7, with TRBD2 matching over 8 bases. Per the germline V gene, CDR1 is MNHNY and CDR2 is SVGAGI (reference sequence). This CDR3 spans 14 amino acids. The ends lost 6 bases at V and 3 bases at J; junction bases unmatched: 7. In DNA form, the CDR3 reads TGTGCCAGCAGGCCTAAGCGGGAGCGCTACGAGCAGTACTTC. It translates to CASRPKRERYEQYF.

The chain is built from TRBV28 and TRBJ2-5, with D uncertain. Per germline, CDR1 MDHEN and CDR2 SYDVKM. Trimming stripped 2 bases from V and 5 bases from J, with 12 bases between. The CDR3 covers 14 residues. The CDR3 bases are TGTGCCAGCAGTTTAGAGGTCTACTCCGAGACCCAGTACTTC. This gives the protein CASSLEVYSETQYF.